This TCR beta chain was identified during a study of blood T cell repertoires in COVID-19. Study-wide background: Acute and convalescent COVID-19 specimens originated in the United States, Italy and Spain. Nucleic acid was either cDNA or gDNA, and it came from T cells, B-cell-depleted T cells, or PBMCs.

Per the original data handling: Reference gene primer amplification gave nucleated cell count estimates. Only in-frame clones appear in the TCRdb table, and some are missing; sequencing was by immunoSEQ multiplex PCR. From that table come the V and J calls and clone size; the DNA was used to work out D and trimming. The table has about 170,000 clones, 90% to 95% seen once. CDR3 size: 16 residues. Germline values: CDR1 LNHNV, CDR2 YYDKDF (reference sequence). Trimming pared 0 bases from V and 5 bases from J, leaving 11 bases between. The chain has TRBV15 and TRBJ1-6; the D gene is possibly TRBD1 (6 bases). This clonotype originated in a woman aged 45-65 years with acute or convalescent COVID-19. What was sequenced was peripheral blood. The CDR3 protein is CATSRDPYRDNSPLHF. Here the CDR3 DNA reads TGTGCCACCAGCAGAGATCCATACAGGGATAATTCACCCCTCCACTTT.